This T cell receptor beta chain originates from a study of T cells in Graves' hyperthyroidism and ophthalmopathy. This clonotype was counted many times. The CDR3 regions of TCR beta were amplified from RNA transcripts. First-round RT-PCR targeting the TCR CDR3 was performed with the HTBI primer set. MiXCR was run by TCRdb on the multiplex PCR reads, yielding one entry per CDR3 protein. Seen here are some 690,000 distinct CDR3 sequences, about 18% observed once, and the top ten hold roughly 15%. The length of the CDR3 is 16 residues. Trimming shortened V by 3 bases and J by 0 bases, and 9 bases separated the two germline ends. Germline lookup yields CDR1 MNHEY and CDR2 SMNVEV (reference sequence).

What was sequenced was blood. The chain uses TRBV27 and TRBJ1-6; D is uncertain. The sequence derives from a man aged 45-65 years with Graves' hyperthyroidism. Here the CDR3 DNA reads TGTGCCAGCAGTTTTCGGAGGAGCTCCTATAATTCACCCCTCCACTTT. Translating it yields CASSFRRSSYNSPLHF.